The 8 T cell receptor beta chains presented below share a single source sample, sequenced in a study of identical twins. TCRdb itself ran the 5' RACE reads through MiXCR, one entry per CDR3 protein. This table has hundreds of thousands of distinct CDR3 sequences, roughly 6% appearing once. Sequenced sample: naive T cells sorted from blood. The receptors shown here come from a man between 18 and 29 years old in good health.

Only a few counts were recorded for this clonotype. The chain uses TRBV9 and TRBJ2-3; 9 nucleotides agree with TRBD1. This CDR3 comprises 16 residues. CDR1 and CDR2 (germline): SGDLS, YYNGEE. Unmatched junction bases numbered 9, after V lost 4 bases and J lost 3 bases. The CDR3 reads CASSPQTGGFTDTQYF. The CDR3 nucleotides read TGTGCCAGCAGCCCCCAGACAGGGGGGTTTACAGATACGCAGTATTTT.

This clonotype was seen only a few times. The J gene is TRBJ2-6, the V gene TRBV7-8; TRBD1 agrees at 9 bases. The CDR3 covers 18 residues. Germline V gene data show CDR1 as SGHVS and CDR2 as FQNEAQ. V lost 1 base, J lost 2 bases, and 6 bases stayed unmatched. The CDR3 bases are TGTGCCAGCAGCTTAGATACAGGGGGCAGTACTGGGGCCAACGTCCTGACTTTC. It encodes CASSLDTGGSTGANVLTF.

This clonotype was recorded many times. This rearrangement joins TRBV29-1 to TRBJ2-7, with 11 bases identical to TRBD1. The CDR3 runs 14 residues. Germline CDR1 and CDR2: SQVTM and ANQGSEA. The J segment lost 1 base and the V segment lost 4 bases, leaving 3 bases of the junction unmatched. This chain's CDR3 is CSVVGDRGSYEQYF. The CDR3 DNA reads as TGCAGCGTTGTTGGGGACAGGGGGTCCTACGAGCAGTACTTC.

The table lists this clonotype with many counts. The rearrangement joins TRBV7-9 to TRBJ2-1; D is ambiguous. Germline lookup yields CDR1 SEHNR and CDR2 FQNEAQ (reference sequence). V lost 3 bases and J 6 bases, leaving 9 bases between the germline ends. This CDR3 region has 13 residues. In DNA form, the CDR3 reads TGTGCCAGCAGCTTGACGAGATCCAATGAGCAGTTCTTC. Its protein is CASSLTRSNEQFF.

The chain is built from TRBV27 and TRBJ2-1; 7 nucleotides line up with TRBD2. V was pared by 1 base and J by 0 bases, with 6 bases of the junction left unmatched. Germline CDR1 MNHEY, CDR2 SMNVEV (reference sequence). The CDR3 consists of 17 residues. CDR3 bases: TGTGCCAGCAGTTTATGGGGGGGAACCTCCTCCTACAATGAGCAGTTCTTC. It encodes CASSLWGGTSSYNEQFF.

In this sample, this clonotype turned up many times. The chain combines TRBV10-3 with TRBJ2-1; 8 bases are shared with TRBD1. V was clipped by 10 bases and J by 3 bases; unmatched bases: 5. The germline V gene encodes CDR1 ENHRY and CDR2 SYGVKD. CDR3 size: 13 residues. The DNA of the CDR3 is TGTGCCACTGGACAGGGAAACTACAATGAGCAGTTCTTC. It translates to CATGQGNYNEQFF.

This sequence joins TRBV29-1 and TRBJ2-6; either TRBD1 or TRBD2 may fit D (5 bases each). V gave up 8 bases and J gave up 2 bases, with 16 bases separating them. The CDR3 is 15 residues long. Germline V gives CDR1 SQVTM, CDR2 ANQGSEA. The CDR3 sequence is CSLRGTKAGANVLTF. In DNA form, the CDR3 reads TGCAGCCTGAGGGGAACTAAGGCTGGGGCCAACGTCCTGACTTTC.

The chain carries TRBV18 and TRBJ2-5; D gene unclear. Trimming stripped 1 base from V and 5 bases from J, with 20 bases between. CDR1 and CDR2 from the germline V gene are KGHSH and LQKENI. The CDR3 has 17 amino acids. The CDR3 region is CASSPLAGLDERETQYF. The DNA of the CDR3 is TGTGCCAGCTCACCACTGGCCGGGCTCGACGAGAGGGAGACCCAGTACTTC. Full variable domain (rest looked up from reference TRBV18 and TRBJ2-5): NAGVMQNPRHLVRRRGQEARLRCSPMKGHSHVYWYRQLPEEGLKFMVYLQKENIIDESGMPKERFSAEFPKEGPSILRIQQVVRGDSAAYFCASSPLAGLDERETQYFGPGTRLLVL.